The 13 T cell receptor beta chains reported below all come from one sample, sequenced in a study of beta chain features in type 1 diabetes (dated by TCRdb to between 2018 and 2020). The method was the immunoSEQ multiplex PCR assay. The entire isolated RNA was reverse transcribed using the High Capacity cDNA Reverse Transcription Kit, and thus expressed TCRB transcripts were sequenced. Drawn from immuneACCESS, this table holds only the in-frame rearrangements with V and J called that TCRdb kept. Clones are partly lost; checked studies trace under half to an unresolved V gene and leave the rest unexplained. The sample includes some 500,000 clones, with more than 9.5% observed a single time. Over 0.035% of the sample is held by the ten biggest clonotypes. Sample: naive CD4+ T cells from blood. Reading the label with the study, this specimen's cell subset or site is: true naive CD4+ T cells. Every receptor here comes from a woman aged 18-29 years in good health.

This chain joins TRBV2 and TRBJ2-7; D gene ambiguous. The germline gives CDR1 SNHLY, CDR2 FYNNEI. The V gene lost 2 bases and the J gene lost 6 bases, with 11 bases spanning the gap. The CDR3 is made up of 13 amino acids. The CDR3 region has the DNA TGTGCCAGCAGTGAAAACCGAGTCTCCGAGCAGTACGTC. Translating it yields CASSENRVSEQYV.

The sample holds a few counts of this clone. The V call is TRBV25-1, the J call TRBJ1-2; D might be TRBD1 (6 bases). Per the germline V gene, CDR1 is MGHDK and CDR2 is SYGVNS. CDR3 length equals 13 residues. V lost 7 bases and J 2 bases, leaving 11 bases between the germline ends. The CDR3 here is CASKEQGNYGYTF. Written as DNA, the CDR3 is TGTGCCAGCAAGGAGCAGGGGAACTATGGCTACACCTTC.

The CDR3 DNA reads TGTGCCAGCAGTTTAAAGCAGGCGGTCTATGGCTACACCTTC. It codes for CASSLKQAVYGYTF. The V gene is TRBV28, the J gene TRBJ1-2, with no clear D. The V end was cut by 2 bases, the J end by 4 bases, with 11 bases between. Germline loops: CDR1 MDHEN, CDR2 SYDVKM. CDR3 length equals 14 residues.

This clone was seen a few times. The genes are TRBV11-3 and TRBJ2-7, with 7 bases fitting TRBD1. CDR3 size: 14 residues. Germline V lookup: CDR1 SGHNT, CDR2 YENEEA. V gave up 4 bases and J gave up 5 bases; unmatched junction bases: 8. CDR3 DNA: TGTGCCAGCAGCTCCCCGACAGGGTTCGACGAGCAGTACTTC. Translation gives CASSSPTGFDEQYF.

This clone was observed a few times. DNA for the CDR3: TGTGCCAGCAGTGAATCAATTGTGAACAGGCACAATGAGCAGTTCTTC. It yields the protein CASSESIVNRHNEQFF. This sequence joins TRBV6-1 and TRBJ2-1; a possible D gene is TRBD1 (5 bases). The ends were cut back, 2 bases at V and 5 bases at J, with 16 bases in the middle. This CDR3 spans 16 amino acids. The germline V gene encodes CDR1 MNHNS and CDR2 SASEGT.

This clone was detected a few times. The V gene is TRBV7-2, the J gene TRBJ1-2; D not resolved. Germline CDR1 is SGHTA and CDR2 is FQGNSA. The CDR3 is 12 amino acids. Trimming took 1 base from V and 5 from J, leaving 5 bases between them. The CDR3 loop is CASSLVLYGYTF. CDR3 nucleotides: TGTGCCAGCAGCTTAGTGTTGTATGGCTACACCTTC.

This clone was seen more than once but under ten times. The rearrangement uses TRBV7-3 and TRBJ1-3; D gene unclear. Germline V gene data show CDR1 as SGHTA and CDR2 as FQGTGA. Between the trimmed V and J ends, which lost 2 bases and 3 bases, there was a span of 8 bases. The CDR3 is 14 residues long. Here the CDR3 DNA reads TGTGCCAGCAGCTTATCGACCGGTGGAAACACCATATATTTT. Protein product: CASSLSTGGNTIYF.

The rearrangement uses TRBV4-2 and TRBJ1-2; the D is unclear. Per the germline V gene, CDR1 is LGHNA and CDR2 is YNFKEQ. This CDR3 region has 14 residues. Trimming took off 1 base at V and 0 bases at J, with 6 bases between the two ends. The DNA of the CDR3 is TGTGCCAGCAGCCAAGGTCAGCCTAACTATGGCTACACCTTC. Protein product: CASSQGQPNYGYTF.

This clone has only a few counts. The gene calls are TRBV7-3 and TRBJ2-3, with TRBD1 as a possible D gene (6 bases). The germline CDR1 and CDR2 sequences are SGHTA and FQGTGA. The CDR3 consists of 14 residues. Deletions cut 4 bases from V and 2 bases from J, with 10 bases between. The CDR3 DNA follows: TGTGCCAGCAGCTCGGGACAACTCACAGATACGCAGTATTTT. Residues: CASSSGQLTDTQYF.

This clone was seen only a few times. The chain uses TRBV4-1 and TRBJ1-4; D is uncertain. V lost 3 bases, J lost 4 bases, and 12 bases lay in between. The length of the CDR3 is 15 residues. Germline values: CDR1 MGHRA, CDR2 YSYEKL. The CDR3 reads CASSQGWQLNEKLFF. The CDR3 region has the DNA TGCGCCAGCAGCCAGGGGTGGCAACTTAATGAAAAACTGTTTTTT.

A few counts support this clone. The V and J genes are TRBV27 and TRBJ1-4; D remains unclear. Germline V CDR1 and CDR2: MNHEY, SMNVEV (reference sequence). The CDR3 is 12 amino acids. The V end lost 4 bases, the J end lost 8 bases, and 8 bases lay between the germline ends. The CDR3 DNA reads as TGTGCCAGCAGTTCGACCTCCGAAAAACTGTTTTTT. The encoded protein is CASSSTSEKLFF.

This clone was observed a handful of times. The J gene is TRBJ1-4, the V gene TRBV9; 9 bases agree with TRBD1. This CDR3 region has 15 residues. Germline V CDR1 and CDR2: SGDLS, YYNGEE. J gave up 6 bases and V 3 bases, and 6 bases lay outside the gene matches. Written as DNA, the CDR3 is TGTGCCAGCAGCGGACAGTGGACAGGGGATGAAAAACTGTTTTTT. Amino acids: CASSGQWTGDEKLFF.

This clone was counted a few times. The chain employs TRBV11-2 and TRBJ2-4; D may be TRBD1 (6 bases). CDR3 length equals 15 residues. V lost 5 bases and J lost 0, with 11 bases in between. The germline gives CDR1 SGHAT, CDR2 FQNNGV. The CDR3 DNA reads as TGTGCCAGCAGCGGACAGATTCTAGCCAAAAACATTCAGTACTTC. This sequence encodes CASSGQILAKNIQYF.